The 5 T cell receptor beta chains reported below all come from one sample, sequenced in a study of PD-1 and CTLA-4 blockade in melanoma. Here immunoSEQ multiplex PCR was the method, and the copy in TCRdb shows in-frame clones only, minus some. The sample has 20,000 to 25,000 clones; approximately 88% are singletons. The sequencing used CD8+ T cells from peripheral blood, collected before anti-PD-1 treatment. The source of these receptors is a human donor with melanoma.

V usage is TRBV5-1 and J usage is TRBJ2-7; no firm D call. The V end was cut by 3 bases, the J end by 3 bases, with 10 bases between. The CDR3 spans 13 residues. Germline CDR1 and CDR2: SGHRS and YFSETQ. The CDR3 nucleotides are TGCGCCAGCAGCTGGGCCCCTGACTACGAGCAGTACTTC. Translation: CASSWAPDYEQYF.

V is TRBV28 and J is TRBJ2-5; D uncertain. V was clipped by 1 base and J by 5 bases, with 20 bases between them. CDR1 and CDR2 from the germline V gene are MDHEN and SYDVKM. The CDR3 totals 17 residues. The CDR3 reads CASSLLITQTAAETQYF. The CDR3, as DNA: TGTGCCAGCAGTTTATTAATAACGCAAACGGCGGCGGAGACCCAGTACTTC.

The gene calls are TRBV19 and TRBJ1-5; D is unresolved. The germline V and J ends were trimmed by 3 bases and 0 bases, with 9 bases remaining between them. Looked up from germline, CDR1 is LNHDA and CDR2 is SQIVND (reference sequence). CDR3 length: 15 amino acids. CDR3 DNA sequence: TGTGCCAGTAGTATCGTTCCCCCTAGCAATCAGCCCCAGCATTTT. It specifies CASSIVPPSNQPQHF.

The J gene is TRBJ2-7, the V gene TRBV6-1; 7 bases are shared with TRBD2. This CDR3 is built from 16 residues. CDR1 MNHNS and CDR2 SASEGT come from the germline V gene. Trimming cost V 2 bases and J 5 bases; bases outside gene matches: 12. The CDR3 spells CASSEYGGLLSNEQYF. CDR3 nucleotide sequence: TGTGCCAGCAGTGAATACGGGGGGTTACTATCCAACGAGCAGTACTTC.

The chain recombines TRBV28 with TRBJ1-1; a possible D gene is TRBD1 (5 bases). The V end lost 5 bases, the J end lost 0 bases, and 16 bases lay between the germline ends. The germline CDR1 and CDR2 sequences are MDHEN and SYDVKM. The CDR3 is 16 amino acids. This CDR3 is CASSAGGEQMNTEAFF. For the CDR3, the DNA is TGTGCCAGCAGTGCCGGGGGGGAGCAGATGAACACTGAAGCTTTCTTT. Complete variable domain (other parts from reference TRBV28 and TRBJ1-1): DVKVTQSSRYLVKRTGEKVFLECVQDMDHENMFWYRQDPGLGLRLIYFSYDVKMKEKGDIPEGYSVSREKKERFSLILESASTNQTSMYLCASSAGGEQMNTEAFFGQGTRLTVV.